These 25 T cell receptor beta chains were sequenced from one sample in a study of blood T cell repertoires in COVID-19. Data came from immunoSEQ multiplex PCR; TCRdb stores just in-frame clones and leaves some out. The table records approximately 100,000 clones, about 86% of them present only once. Specimen: PBMCs or T cells enriched from blood (not recorded which). All receptors come from a woman aged 50 to 60 who had recovered from COVID-19.

This clone was counted a single time. V gene TRBV27 combines with J gene TRBJ1-5; D possibly corresponds to TRBD1 (5 bases). CDR1 MNHEY and CDR2 SMNVEV come from the germline V gene (reference sequence). The CDR3 contains 16 residues. With 4 bases removed from V and 3 bases from J, the gap between germline ends came to 16 bases. The DNA for the CDR3 is TGTGCCAGCAGTTCGCGCAGGGCAGGTCACAATCAGCCCCAGCATTTT. Residues: CASSSRRAGHNQPQHF.

The chain couples TRBV30 to TRBJ1-5; D might be TRBD1 (6 bases). Germline V gene lookup returns CDR1 GTSNPN and CDR2 SVGIG (reference sequence). This CDR3 contains 16 residues. Trimming shortened V by 0 bases and J by 1 base, and 13 bases separated the two germline ends. The CDR3 region is CAWSVQGGLSNQPQHF. CDR3 sequence (DNA): TGTGCCTGGAGTGTACAGGGAGGGTTGAGCAATCAGCCCCAGCATTTT.

The J gene is TRBJ1-3, the V gene TRBV5-6; a weak D match, TRBD1 (5 bases). From germline, CDR1 is SGHDT and CDR2 YYEEEE. Deletions cut 0 bases from V and 5 bases from J, with 6 bases between. CDR3 length equals 13 residues. The CDR3 region is CASSLEGRNTIYF. DNA for the CDR3: TGTGCCAGCAGCTTGGAGGGGAGAAACACCATATATTTT.

The V call is TRBV12-3 or TRBV12-4, the J call TRBJ1-2, with D hard to call. The V end lost 3 bases, the J end lost 8 bases, and 13 bases lay between the germline ends. The CDR3 consists of 13 residues. This CDR3 is CASSLSRAGGYTF. CDR3 DNA sequence: TGTGCCAGCAGTTTGTCCCGGGCGGGCGGCTACACCTTC.

This clone was seen only once. The chain links TRBV10-3 to TRBJ1-1; D is possibly TRBD1 (5 bases). The CDR3 sequence is 13 residues long. Germline V gives CDR1 ENHRY, CDR2 SYGVKD. V lost 10 bases and J 4 bases, leaving 16 bases between the germline ends. This chain's CDR3 is CATGSASVTEAFF. The CDR3, as DNA: TGTGCCACAGGGTCCGCCTCGGTCACTGAAGCTTTCTTT.

The rearrangement uses TRBV18 and TRBJ1-5, with no clear D. This CDR3 is 17 amino acids long. V lost 0 bases to trimming and J lost 0 bases, with 12 bases between them. Germline values: CDR1 KGHSH, CDR2 LQKENI. CDR3 nucleotide sequence: TGTGCCAGCTCACCACCAAAAGTGCAGAATAGCAATCAGCCCCAGCATTTT. Protein: CASSPPKVQNSNQPQHF. The entire variable domain, with the rest obtained from reference TRBV18 and TRBJ1-5, is as follows: NAGVMQNPRHLVRRRGQEARLRCSPMKGHSHVYWYRQLPEEGLKFMVYLQKENIIDESGMPKERFSAEFPKEGPSILRIQQVVRGDSAAYFCASSPPKVQNSNQPQHFGDGTRLSIL.

The V gene is TRBV9, the J gene TRBJ2-1, with 9 bases identical to TRBD2. V lost 4 bases, J lost 2 bases, and 7 bases stayed unmatched. The CDR3 is made up of 16 amino acids. Germline V lookup: CDR1 SGDLS, CDR2 YYNGEE. CDR3 in DNA: TGTGCCAGCAGCACTTTTAGCGGGAGTGCCTACAATGAGCAGTTCTTC. This codes for CASSTFSGSAYNEQFF.

The chain couples TRBV6-6 to TRBJ2-3, with 8 bases that match TRBD2. Trimming took 5 bases from V and 0 from J; bases not matched to a gene: 10. The CDR3 is made up of 17 amino acids. CDR1 and CDR2 from the germline V gene are MNHNY and SVGAGI (reference sequence). Written as DNA, the CDR3 is TGTGCCAGCAGTCCTTCGGCGGGGGGCTTAAGCACAGATACGCAGTATTTT. It is translated as CASSPSAGGLSTDTQYF.

The chain uses TRBV30 and TRBJ1-2, with 8 positions matching TRBD1. Germline V gives CDR1 GTSNPN, CDR2 SVGIG (reference sequence). V shed 0 bases, J shed 2 bases, and the junction held 5 bases outside the gene matches. This CDR3 has 15 amino acids. The CDR3 region has the DNA TGTGCCTGGAGTGTTCCGAGACAGGGGAACTATGGCTACACCTTC. Protein: CAWSVPRQGNYGYTF.

This sequence joins TRBV5-6 and TRBJ1-2; 7 bases match TRBD1. The CDR3 sequence is 13 residues long. With 4 bases clipped from V and 4 bases from J, the junction kept 4 bases outside the gene matches. Germline loops: CDR1 SGHDT, CDR2 YYEEEE. The CDR3 loop reads CASSLRDSYGYTF. The CDR3 DNA sequence: TGTGCCAGCAGCCTCCGGGACAGCTATGGCTACACCTTC.

V is TRBV6-5 and J is TRBJ1-5; 8 bases line up with TRBD1. J lost 7 bases, V lost 7 bases, and 9 bases had no gene match. Germline lookup yields CDR1 MNHEY and CDR2 SVGAGI. CDR3 length equals 14 residues. The CDR3 nucleotides read TGTGCCAGCAATAAGGACAGGGTTAACCAGCCCCAGCATTTT. Its protein product is CASNKDRVNQPQHF.

This clone was found once. V gene TRBV6-5 combines with J gene TRBJ2-3, with TRBD1 matching over 7 bases. CDR3 length: 15 amino acids. Germline V gene lookup returns CDR1 MNHEY and CDR2 SVGAGI. V was pared by 6 bases and J by 0 bases, with 6 bases of the junction left unmatched. CDR3 in amino acids: CASSLQGRSTDTQYF. In DNA, the CDR3 is TGTGCCAGCAGCCTACAGGGGCGCAGCACAGATACGCAGTATTTT.

This chain joins TRBV2 and TRBJ1-6, with 8 bases identical to TRBD1. The germline CDR1 and CDR2 sequences are SNHLY and FYNNEI. The ends lost 1 base at V and 5 bases at J; junction bases unmatched: 7. The CDR3 runs 17 residues. The CDR3 region has the DNA TGTGCCAGCAGTGAAGGATGGACAGGGTATAATAATTCACCCCTCCACTTT. Amino acid sequence: CASSEGWTGYNNSPLHF. The full variable domain, completed using reference TRBV2 and TRBJ1-6, is EPEVTQTPSHQVTQMGQEVILRCVPISNHLYFYWYRQILGQKVEFLVSFYNNEISEKSEIFDDQFSVERPDGSNFTLKIRSTKLEDSAMYFCASSEGWTGYNNSPLHFGNGTRLTVT.

This CDR3 reads CASSLSLSAGGTDTQYF. In DNA form, the CDR3 reads TGTGCCAGCAGCCTCTCCCTCTCAGCGGGGGGCACAGATACGCAGTATTTT. This rearrangement joins TRBV7-8 to TRBJ2-3; 8 positions match TRBD2. The length of the CDR3 is 17 residues. CDR1 is SGHVS and CDR2 is FQNEAQ in the germline V gene. The V segment lost 5 bases and the J segment 1 base; nucleotides outside the gene matches: 11.

The chain joins TRBV24-1 to TRBJ1-2; possible D gene TRBD1, 5 bases. Per germline, CDR1 KGHDR and CDR2 SFDVKD. CDR3 length equals 15 residues. Trimming cost V 4 bases and J 4 bases, with 15 bases left between them. The CDR3 is CATSDGTEGTYGYTF. The DNA of the CDR3 is TGTGCCACCAGTGACGGTACGGAGGGGACCTATGGCTACACCTTC.

The chain links TRBV7-2 to TRBJ1-1; 7 bases match TRBD1. CDR1 is SGHTA and CDR2 is FQGNSA in the germline V gene. CDR3 size: 16 residues. The trim removed 3 bases at V and 4 bases at J, leaving 11 bases unmatched. CDR3 DNA sequence: TGTGCCAGCAGCTTCAGGGGGTTAGGGGTTGGCACTGAAGCTTTCTTT. Its protein product is CASSFRGLGVGTEAFF. Complete variable domain (other parts from reference TRBV7-2 and TRBJ1-1): GAGVSQSPSNKVTEKGKDVELRCDPISGHTALYWYRQSLGQGLEFLIYFQGNSAPDKSGLPSDRFSAERTGGSVSTLTIQRTQQEDSAVYLCASSFRGLGVGTEAFFGQGTRLTVV.

V and J are TRBV4-2 and TRBJ2-3; unclear D gene. Germline V gene sequence: CDR1 LGHNA, CDR2 YNFKEQ. V was cut by 2 bases and J by 6 bases, with 15 bases left in between. CDR3 length equals 15 residues. The CDR3 DNA is TGTGCCAGCAGCCAAACGGTTACTTCGAGGGATACGCAGTATTTT. It yields the protein CASSQTVTSRDTQYF.

The chain has TRBV7-9 and TRBJ1-2, with no clear D. The CDR3 contains 16 residues. V lost 0 bases and J lost 7, with 18 bases in between. The germline V gene has CDR1 SEHNR and CDR2 FQNEAQ (reference sequence). CDR3 nucleotides: TGTGCCAGCAGCTTAGCCCTCCAAAGGAGGGTTGTTGGCTACACCTTC. As protein: CASSLALQRRVVGYTF.

This clone was seen a few times. The rearrangement uses TRBV19 and TRBJ1-2; D gene unclear. This CDR3 spans 13 amino acids. The ends were cut back, 3 bases at V and 5 bases at J, with 10 bases in the middle. Germline values: CDR1 LNHDA, CDR2 SQIVND (reference sequence). The CDR3: CASSMAGLYGYTF. As DNA, the CDR3 is TGTGCCAGTAGTATGGCGGGTTTATATGGCTACACCTTC.

This chain uses TRBV5-4 with TRBJ1-1; the match to TRBD1 covers 8 bases. CDR3 length: 14 residues. Per germline, CDR1 SGHNT and CDR2 YYREEE (reference sequence). Trimming cost V 4 bases and J 1 base; bases outside gene matches: 3. The CDR3 protein is CASSRGQENTEAFF. As DNA, the CDR3 is TGTGCCAGCAGCCGGGGACAGGAGAACACTGAAGCTTTCTTT. Filled out from reference TRBV5-4 and TRBJ1-1, the complete variable domain reads ETGVTQSPTHLIKTRGQQVTLRCSSQSGHNTVSWYQQALGQGPQFIFQYYREEENGRGNFPPRFSGLQFPNYSSELNVNALELDDSALYLCASSRGQENTEAFFGQGTRLTVV.

This clone was observed a single time. V usage is TRBV30 and J usage is TRBJ1-6; D possibly corresponds to TRBD1 (5 bases). CDR1 is GTSNPN and CDR2 is SVGIG in the germline V gene (reference sequence). The CDR3 has 10 amino acids. Trimming left V 3 bases short and J 15 bases short, with 9 bases between. CDR3 DNA sequence: TGTGCCTGGAGGGAGGGGAACCTCCACTTT. It codes for CAWREGNLHF. The variable domain in full, with the rest retrieved from reference TRBV30 and TRBJ1-6, is SQTIHQWPATLVQPVGSPLSLECTVEGTSNPNLYWYRQAAGRGLQLLFYSVGIGQISSEVPQNLSASRPQDRQFILSSKKLLLSDSGFYLCAWREGNLHFGNGTRLTVT.

The chain links TRBV6-5 to TRBJ2-7, with 7 bases aligning to TRBD2. Germline V CDR1 and CDR2: MNHEY, SVGAGI. The CDR3 totals 13 residues. Trimming took 3 bases from V and 9 from J; bases not matched to a gene: 8. The CDR3 DNA reads TGTGCCAGCAGTTATGCGGGACTACGGGGGCAGTACTTC. Translated, it gives CASSYAGLRGQYF.

This sequence joins TRBV5-1 and TRBJ2-3; perhaps TRBD1 as D (6 bases). V shed 4 bases and J shed 0 bases, with 9 bases lying between them. In germline, CDR1 is SGHRS, CDR2 YFSETQ. The CDR3 sequence is 14 residues long. The CDR3 region has the DNA TGCGCCAGCAGCAGGACAGATAGCACAGATACGCAGTATTTT. This gives the protein CASSRTDSTDTQYF.

The V gene is TRBV29-1, the J gene TRBJ1-1; no definite D call. Germline V CDR1 and CDR2: SQVTM, ANQGSEA. The CDR3 consists of 14 residues. V lost 2 bases and J 5 bases, leaving 15 bases between the germline ends. The DNA for the CDR3 is TGCAGCGTTGAACGGGTTGGGTCCGGGACTGAAGCTTTCTTT. Amino acid sequence: CSVERVGSGTEAFF.

V usage is TRBV4-2 and J usage is TRBJ2-1; TRBD2 aligns across 7 bases. From germline, CDR1 is LGHNA and CDR2 YNFKEQ. Trimming cost V 8 bases and J 1 base; bases outside gene matches: 8. The CDR3 has 15 residues. Here the CDR3 DNA reads TGTGCCAGCTCGCCGACTAGCCTTTCCTACAATGAGCAGTTCTTC. Translated: CASSPTSLSYNEQFF.